The present entry profiles one TCR beta chain with its context. TCRdb keeps only in-frame clones here, not all; method: immunoSEQ multiplex PCR. The sample has around 90,000 clones, 70% to 90% seen once. The entry originates in a study of control samples from healthy donors and cancer patients. CDR3 length equals 15 residues. V was cut by 5 bases and J by 6 bases, with 14 bases left in between. Germline V gives CDR1 SGHVS, CDR2 FQNEAQ. The receptor comes from a man aged 25 to 40 in good health. Sequenced sample: blood. J is TRBJ1-6 and V is TRBV7-8; D perhaps matches TRBD1 (5 bases). The CDR3: CASSKGAGPNSPLHF. CDR3 sequence (DNA): TGTGCCAGCAGCAAAGGGGCGGGCCCTAATTCACCCCTCCACTTT.